This entry is about one TCR beta chain. Its specificity is unknown. These data come from a study of shared clonotypes between healthy human individuals. General observations from the study: For naive CD4 cells, 4% to 6% of clonotypes were shared across a few donors. Shared clonotypes across all four donors exceeded non-shared ones in generation probability.

Each subset's genomic DNA was shared equally among a number of immunoSEQ plates. Data came from immunoSEQ multiplex PCR; TCRdb stores just in-frame clones and leaves some out. The table records roughly 700,000 clones, under 80% of them present only once. With V trimmed by 1 base and J by 4 bases, 4 bases remained unmatched. Per the germline V gene, CDR1 is SGHRS and CDR2 is YFSETQ. The CDR3 has 15 residues. This chain connects TRBV5-1 to TRBJ2-2, with 7 bases that match TRBD1. This clonotype originated in a woman in her 30s in good health. The sequenced material came from memory CD4+ T cells sorted from blood. This sample's subset: CD45RA-negative fraction. The chain's CDR3 is CASSLKDRVTGELFF. CDR3 bases: TGCGCCAGCAGCTTGAAAGACAGGGTCACCGGGGAGCTGTTTTTT.